The T cell receptor (beta chain) under discussion was sequenced for a study of shared clonotypes between healthy human individuals. General study results and limits: Across a handful of donors, naive CD4 shared around 5.3%, naive CD8 under 4%, memory CD4 roughly 2.2%, memory CD8 under 0.5%.

The table came from immunoSEQ multiplex PCR; TCRdb's copy has only in-frame clones and leaves some out. Among about 680,000 clones, 92% were seen once, and the ten largest hold 24%. Comments on this clone: What it recognizes is unknown.

Naive-designated CD8 cells lacked CD45RO, were positively enriched for CCR7, and omitted terminally differentiated effector memory CD45RA+ cells. Donors included only healthy HIV-negative adults lacking recent acute infections or vaccinations. V lost 8 bases to trimming and J lost 0 bases; unmatched junction nucleotides: 3. The CDR3 consists of 13 residues. Germline V gene sequence: CDR1 SNHLY, CDR2 FYNNEI. This chain uses TRBV2 with TRBJ2-7, with 8 bases aligning to TRBD1. The TCR sequence derives from a man in his thirties or forties in good health. Sequenced sample: naive CD8+ T cells sorted from blood. In nucleotides, the CDR3 is TGTGCCAGCCGGGACAGGAGCTCCTACGAGCAGTACTTC. It yields the protein CASRDRSSYEQYF.